These 12 T cell receptor beta chains originate from one sample sequenced in a study of CD8 T cells in ankylosing spondylitis. TCRdb analysed the 5' RACE reads with MiXCR anew, one entry per CDR3 protein. Here the sample spans about 140,000 distinct CDR3 sequences, more than 7% being singletons. What was sequenced was synovial fluid, either unsorted or a sorted T cell fraction (not recorded which). The source of these receptors is a male donor with ankylosing spondylitis.

This clonotype was counted between two and nine times. The chain uses TRBV9 and TRBJ2-1; D remains ambiguous. Deletions cut 0 bases from V and 2 bases from J, with 15 bases between. The CDR3 totals 17 residues. In germline, CDR1 is SGDLS, CDR2 YYNGEE. DNA for the CDR3: TGTGCCAGCAGCGTAGAGGCCAGGCTCCTTACCTACAATGAGCAGTTCTTC. Encoded protein: CASSVEARLLTYNEQFF.

This clonotype was found many times. The chain uses TRBV2 and TRBJ2-2; 7 nucleotides line up with TRBD1. In germline, CDR1 is SNHLY, CDR2 FYNNEI. The CDR3 extends over 14 amino acids. V trimming: 4 bases; J trimming: 5 bases; junction bases outside the gene matches: 4. CDR3 coding DNA: TGTGCCAGCAGTGGCGGCAGGGGGACCGGGGAGCTGTTTTTT. Protein: CASSGGRGTGELFF.

At least ten counts were recorded for this clonotype. V usage is TRBV11-2 and J usage is TRBJ2-2; D gene ambiguous. The germline V gene encodes CDR1 SGHAT and CDR2 FQNNGV. With 5 bases removed from V and 4 bases from J, the gap between germline ends came to 11 bases. The CDR3 consists of 14 residues. The CDR3 here is CASSRRAATGELFF. The CDR3 coding sequence is TGTGCCAGCAGCAGAAGGGCAGCCACCGGGGAGCTGTTTTTT.

This clonotype appeared a few times. The chain employs TRBV9 and TRBJ1-1, with 9 bases aligning to TRBD1. Germline CDR1 and CDR2: SGDLS and YYNGEE. The CDR3 has 17 amino acids. The V gene end was trimmed by 0 bases and the J gene end by 4 bases; junction bases not matched to a gene: 10. CDR3 protein: CASSVVGTGWGGTEAFF. The CDR3 DNA is TGTGCCAGCAGCGTAGTAGGGACAGGGTGGGGGGGCACTGAAGCTTTCTTT.

This clonotype was detected ten times or more. The CDR3, as DNA: TGTGCCAGCAGTTTCGGACAGGGCTTTAATGAAAAACTGTTTTTT. Its protein is CASSFGQGFNEKLFF. The chain carries TRBV6-5 and TRBJ1-4, with 8 bases matching TRBD1. The CDR3 loop spans 15 amino acids. Looked up from germline, CDR1 is MNHEY and CDR2 is SVGAGI. J was trimmed by 4 bases and V by 4 bases; bases with no gene match: 5.

This chain links TRBV30 with TRBJ2-3, with 9 bases lining up with TRBD1. Germline loops: CDR1 GTSNPN, CDR2 SVGIG (reference sequence). The CDR3 is 14 residues long. The junction had 6 bases not matched to a gene; V was cut back by 4 bases and J by 4 bases. CDR3 sequence: CAWTGQGTADTQYF. In DNA, the CDR3 is TGTGCCTGGACTGGACAGGGGACAGCAGATACGCAGTATTTT.

This clonotype was detected ten times or more. This chain joins TRBV12-3 or TRBV12-4 and TRBJ1-6, with D uncertain. CDR3 length: 13 residues. Trimming shortened V by 5 bases and J by 8 bases, and 10 bases separated the two germline ends. The CDR3: CASSPSADSPLHF. The CDR3 nucleotides are TGTGCCAGCAGTCCGTCGGCGGATTCACCCCTCCACTTT.

This clonotype has a count of ten or more. The chain uses TRBV7-9 and TRBJ1-5; 7 bases line up with TRBD1. The CDR3 length is 14 residues. Per the germline V gene, CDR1 is SEHNR and CDR2 is FQNEAQ (reference sequence). V lost 6 bases to trimming and J lost 2 bases; unmatched junction nucleotides: 4. CDR3 loop: CASSPGGGNQPQHF. Written as DNA, the CDR3 is TGTGCCAGCAGTCCAGGGGGAGGCAATCAGCCCCAGCATTTT.

About this clonotype itself: At one of its ends the junction is not consistent with the germline gene, which may arise from a read error. The chain uses TRBV5-6 and TRBJ2-1; possibly TRBD2 for D (6 bases). Germline V CDR1 and CDR2: SGHDT, YYEEEE. The CDR3 is 14 residues long. In DNA, the CDR3 is TGTGCCAGCAGCCCCCGACTAGTCGCCCCCCTCTGGATCTTC. This codes for CASSPRLVAPLWIF.

This clonotype has at least ten counts. V is TRBV30 and J is TRBJ2-1, with 10 bases identical to TRBD2. V lost 6 bases, J lost 9 bases, and 17 bases stayed unmatched. This CDR3 contains 16 residues. The germline V gene encodes CDR1 GTSNPN and CDR2 SVGIG (reference sequence). CDR3 DNA: TGTGCCTGTTACCGCCCCTCTAGCGGGAGACGGCGTGAGCAGTTCTTC. Translated: CACYRPSSGRRREQFF.

The chain uses TRBV5-1 and TRBJ2-2; the D gene is possibly TRBD2 (5 bases). This CDR3 is 14 amino acids long. Germline values: CDR1 SGHRS, CDR2 YFSETQ. The V and J ends lost 2 bases and 6 bases respectively, with 11 bases between them. The CDR3 reads CASSFSAAAGELFF. CDR3 in DNA: TGCGCCAGCAGCTTCTCAGCGGCTGCCGGGGAGCTGTTTTTT.

The chain combines TRBV4-1 with TRBJ2-5; D ambiguous. V was pared by 0 bases and J by 0 bases, with 8 bases between. The CDR3 runs 15 residues. Germline V lookup: CDR1 MGHRA, CDR2 YSYEKL. The CDR3 loop reads CASSQDSANQETQYF. The DNA of the CDR3 is TGCGCCAGCAGCCAAGATTCGGCAAACCAAGAGACCCAGTACTTC.